This section outlines one T cell receptor beta chain sequence together with its context. The antigen is not known. Every sample had its cDNA made across eight separate reactions. With the 5' RACE reads reprocessed, TCRdb shows one record per CDR3 protein and no DNA. The sample totals some 150,000 distinct CDR3 sequences. This sample is drawn from a study of monozygotic twins with inflammatory bowel disease. Study-level findings and limits: Patient-to-patient differences in immunosuppressive treatment may have added variability to the repertoires.

The CDR3 covers 13 residues. Germline lookup yields CDR1 DFQATT and CDR2 SNEGSKA (reference sequence). J is TRBJ2-6 and V is TRBV20-1; TCRdb picks TRBD1, but there is no DNA to check that call. The receptor comes from a human donor with ulcerative colitis or Crohn's disease, or a healthy co-twin of an affected twin (not recorded which). Input material: blood. CDR3 sequence: CSAGGGRANVLTF.